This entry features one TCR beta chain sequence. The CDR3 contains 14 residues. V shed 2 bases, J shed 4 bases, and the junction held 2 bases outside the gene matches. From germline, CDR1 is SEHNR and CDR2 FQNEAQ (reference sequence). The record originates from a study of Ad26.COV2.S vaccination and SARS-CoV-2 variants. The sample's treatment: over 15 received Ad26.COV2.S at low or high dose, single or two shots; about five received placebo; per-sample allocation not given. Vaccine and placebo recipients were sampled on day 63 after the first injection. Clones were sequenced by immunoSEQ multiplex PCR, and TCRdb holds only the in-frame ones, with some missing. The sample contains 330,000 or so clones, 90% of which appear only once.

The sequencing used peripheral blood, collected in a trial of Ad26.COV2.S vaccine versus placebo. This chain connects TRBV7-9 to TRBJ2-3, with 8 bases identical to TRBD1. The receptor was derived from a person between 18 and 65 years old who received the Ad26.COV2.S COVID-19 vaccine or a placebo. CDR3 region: CASSLLQGADTQYF. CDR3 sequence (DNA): TGTGCCAGCAGCTTATTACAGGGGGCAGATACGCAGTATTTT.